These 3 T cell receptor beta chains were all obtained from the same sample, sequenced in a study of shared T cell receptors in the human thymus. Libraries were prepared by immunoSEQ multiplex PCR; TCRdb keeps only in-frame clonotypes and omits some of them. The profile shows roughly 710,000 clones, approximately 83% of them singletons. The sample was also linked to a second study, of human thymus T cells.

The material sequenced was thymocytes. The receptors derive from a girl under two years old with a congenital heart defect.

The J gene is TRBJ1-5, the V gene TRBV5-1; D remains unclear. The CDR3 runs 17 residues. Germline V gene data show CDR1 as SGHRS and CDR2 as YFSETQ. Deletions cut 0 bases from V and 0 bases from J, with 13 bases between. DNA of the CDR3: TGCGCCAGCAGCTTGGAGGCAACAACAGATAGCAATCAGCCCCAGCATTTT. Protein: CASSLEATTDSNQPQHF.

The V and J genes are TRBV5-1 and TRBJ2-3; perhaps TRBD1 as D (5 bases). Germline V lookup: CDR1 SGHRS, CDR2 YFSETQ. V shed 4 bases and J shed 2 bases, with 11 bases lying between them. This CDR3 region has 14 residues. CDR3 bases: TGCGCCAGCAGCGAGGACACCATCACAGATACGCAGTATTTT. Its translation is CASSEDTITDTQYF. The entire variable domain, with the rest obtained from reference TRBV5-1 and TRBJ2-3, is as follows: KAGVTQTPRYLIKTRGQQVTLSCSPISGHRSVSWYQQTPGQGLQFLFEYFSETQRNKGNFPGRFSGRQFSNSRSEMNVSTLELGDSALYLCASSEDTITDTQYFGPGTRLTVL.

The rearrangement uses TRBV13 and TRBJ2-7; 7 bases map to TRBD1. CDR1 is PRHDT, CDR2 FYEKMQ, per germline (reference sequence). There are 15 residues in the CDR3. V shed 0 bases and J 3 bases; nucleotides not matched to a gene: 5. CDR3 residues: CASSLGPGTVYEQYF. DNA for the CDR3: TGTGCCAGCAGCTTAGGGCCCGGGACAGTCTACGAGCAGTACTTC.